This T cell receptor (beta chain) was obtained from a study of cytomegalovirus exposure and HLA in healthy donors. Study-level results: TCR beta chains numbering about 160 were designated cytomegalovirus-associated. Being productive about 87% or about 30% of the time was typical of most TCR beta V segments in an earlier analysis.

Notes on this clone: Its matching antigen is unknown.

PCR involved 60 Vbeta and 13 Jbeta primers. Profiling relied on immunoSEQ multiplex PCR, and the TCRdb table lists in-frame clones only, not all of them. The table records fewer than 200,000 clones, 79% of them present only once. This receptor was taken from a woman aged 40 to 49 in good health and CMV-seronegative. The sample was PBMCs.

CDR3 coding DNA: TGCGCCAGCAGCCAAGAGGGACTAGCGGGTCCTGAGCAGTTCTTC. Translation gives CASSQEGLAGPEQFF. The rearrangement joins TRBV4-1 to TRBJ2-1, with 12 bases aligning to TRBD2. With 0 bases clipped from V and 9 bases from J, the junction kept 3 bases outside the gene matches. The CDR3 extends over 15 amino acids. Germline V CDR1 and CDR2: MGHRA, YSYEKL.